These 31 T cell receptor beta chains were all obtained from the same sample, sequenced in a study of identical twins. A single record per CDR3 protein comes from TCRdb applying MiXCR to the 5' RACE reads. The sample records about 900,000 distinct CDR3 sequences, around an eighth being singletons. These data are also associated with another study on yellow fever vaccine responses in identical twins.

Input material: PBMCs. The receptors here all came from a woman under 30 in good health.

This clonotype has ten or more counts. The chain recombines TRBV7-2 with TRBJ2-1; a possible D gene is TRBD2 (6 bases). Germline V gene lookup returns CDR1 SGHTA and CDR2 FQGNSA. V gave up 4 bases and J gave up 0 bases, with 16 bases separating them. This CDR3 has 17 amino acids. CDR3 protein: CASSSNDGGSSYNEQFF. The CDR3 DNA follows: TGTGCCAGCAGCTCAAACGACGGGGGAAGCTCCTACAATGAGCAGTTCTTC.

This chain joins TRBV14 and TRBJ1-2; D call uncertain. The V gene's germline CDR1 is SGHDN and CDR2 FVKESK. This CDR3 contains 14 residues. V dropped 0 bases and J dropped 6 bases, with 11 bases sitting between them. For the CDR3, the DNA is TGTGCCAGCAGCCAAGATCGGTTAGATGATGGCTACACCTTC. Protein sequence: CASSQDRLDDGYTF.

The CDR3 sequence: CASSPDPSSGETQYF. DNA for the CDR3: TGTGCCAGCAGCCCAGACCCGTCATCGGGAGAGACCCAGTACTTC. The rearrangement joins TRBV5-6 to TRBJ2-5; no clear D gene. V lost 4 bases and J 4 bases, leaving 17 bases between the germline ends. The CDR3 is 15 residues long. Germline CDR1 is SGHDT and CDR2 is YYEEEE. The variable domain in full, completed from reference TRBV5-6 and TRBJ2-5, reads DAGVTQSPTHLIKTRGQQVTLRCSPKSGHDTVSWYQQALGQGPQFIFQYYEEEERQRGNFPDRFSGHQFPNYSSELNVNALLLGDSALYLCASSPDPSSGETQYFGPGTRLLVL.

This clonotype occurred many times. The chain uses TRBV12-3 or TRBV12-4 and TRBJ1-5; tentatively, D is TRBD1 (6 bases). V lost 5 bases and J 3 bases, leaving 8 bases between the germline ends. The CDR3 length is 13 residues. Here the CDR3 reads CASSHRVNQPQHF. Here the CDR3 DNA reads TGTGCCAGCAGTCACAGGGTCAATCAGCCCCAGCATTTT.

This clonotype was counted between two and nine times. The chain joins TRBV6-1 to TRBJ1-4; 8 bases agree with TRBD1. J lost 1 base, V lost 4 bases, and 2 bases had no gene match. The CDR3 covers 15 residues. Germline V lookup: CDR1 MNHNS, CDR2 SASEGT. CDR3 in amino acids: CASSATGGTNEKLFF. The CDR3 nucleotides are TGTGCCAGCAGTGCTACAGGGGGAACTAATGAAAAACTGTTTTTT.

This clonotype was counted a few times. The genes are TRBV12-3 or TRBV12-4 and TRBJ2-7, with D hard to call. This CDR3 has 13 residues. The V gene lost 2 bases and the J gene lost 7 bases, with 12 bases spanning the gap. The CDR3 here is CASSLMTLEEQYF. The CDR3 DNA sequence: TGTGCCAGCAGTTTAATGACACTGGAGGAGCAGTACTTC.

This clonotype was counted only a few times. The V gene is TRBV10-3, the J gene TRBJ1-2; tentative D call: TRBD1 (6 bases). V was pared by 8 bases and J by 6 bases, with 16 bases between. This CDR3 has 13 residues. Germline assignment: CDR1 ENHRY and CDR2 SYGVKD. Here the CDR3 DNA reads TGTGCCATCGGGGGGGGGGGCCCGGATGGCTACACCTTC. Translating it yields CAIGGGGPDGYTF.

The J gene is TRBJ2-5, the V gene TRBV4-1, with D perhaps TRBD1 (5 bases). Germline assignment: CDR1 MGHRA and CDR2 YSYEKL. There are 17 residues in the CDR3. Trimming shortened V by 3 bases and J by 3 bases, and 20 bases separated the two germline ends. The CDR3 protein is CASSHPQGALREETQYF. CDR3 DNA: TGCGCCAGCAGCCATCCCCAAGGGGCGCTACGGGAAGAGACCCAGTACTTC.

This clonotype turned up a few times. The chain couples TRBV6-1 to TRBJ2-3; 9 positions match TRBD2. Germline loops: CDR1 MNHNS, CDR2 SASEGT. This CDR3 is 15 amino acids long. V was clipped by 6 bases and J by 5 bases; unmatched bases: 9. The CDR3 is CASRTAGGARDTQYF. As DNA, the CDR3 is TGTGCCAGCAGGACCGCGGGGGGGGCGAGAGATACGCAGTATTTT.

This clonotype has more than one count but fewer than ten. For the CDR3, the DNA is TGTGCCATCAGTGAGTCCGCTTTGGACAAGAACACCGGGGAGCTGTTTTTT. Its translation is CAISESALDKNTGELFF. V is TRBV10-3 and J is TRBJ2-2, with a weak D call TRBD1 (5 bases). The V end was cut by 0 bases, the J end by 1 base, with 12 bases between. Germline CDR1 is ENHRY and CDR2 is SYGVKD. CDR3 length: 17 residues.

V and J are TRBV4-1 and TRBJ2-7; D is unresolved. This CDR3 comprises 14 residues. Trimming left V 0 bases short and J 4 bases short, with 10 bases between. Per germline, CDR1 MGHRA and CDR2 YSYEKL. The CDR3 DNA follows: TGCGCCAGCAGCCAAGAACCACGTGGATACGAGCAGTACGTC. Encoded protein: CASSQEPRGYEQYV.

This clonotype has only a few counts. This sequence joins TRBV7-9 and TRBJ2-5; 14 positions agree with TRBD2. Losses at the gene ends were 6 bases for V and 10 bases for J; bases not matched to a gene: 10. This CDR3 is 15 amino acids long. The germline gives CDR1 SEHNR, CDR2 FQNEAQ (reference sequence). CDR3 amino acids: CASSSGLAGVRDQYF. Written as DNA, the CDR3 is TGTGCCAGCAGTTCGGGACTAGCGGGGGTACGGGACCAGTACTTC.

Points on this clonotype: One junction end disagrees with the germline gene, perhaps due to a read error. The chain employs TRBV18 and TRBJ2-7; D call uncertain. This CDR3 region has 12 residues. Germline loops: CDR1 KGHSH, CDR2 LQKENI. CDR3 sequence: CASSAISYGQYF. The CDR3, as DNA: TGTGCCAGCTCCGCCATTAGCTACGGGCAGTACTTC.

This clonotype showed up just a few times. The V gene is TRBV15, the J gene TRBJ1-1, with 8 bases identical to TRBD1. The CDR3 is made up of 14 amino acids. Looked up from germline, CDR1 is LNHNV and CDR2 is YYDKDF (reference sequence). The V gene end was trimmed by 5 bases and the J gene end by 10 bases; junction bases not matched to a gene: 12. CDR3 residues: CATSHGRGPFGAFF. The DNA for the CDR3 is TGTGCCACCAGCCATGGCAGGGGGCCGTTCGGAGCTTTCTTT.

This clonotype occurred a few times. J is TRBJ1-2 and V is TRBV5-1; a possible D gene is TRBD1 (5 bases). The CDR3 is made up of 14 amino acids. CDR1 is SGHRS, CDR2 YFSETQ, per germline. V dropped 4 bases and J dropped 2 bases, with 12 bases sitting between them. CDR3 sequence reads: CASSDDRINYGYTF. DNA of the CDR3: TGCGCCAGCAGCGACGACAGAATAAACTATGGCTACACCTTC.

This clonotype was detected ten times or more. The chain links TRBV4-1 to TRBJ2-1; TRBD2 agrees at 8 bases. With V trimmed by 0 bases and J by 8 bases, 3 bases remained unmatched. Germline V gene data show CDR1 as MGHRA and CDR2 as YSYEKL. The CDR3 is made up of 14 amino acids. The CDR3, as DNA: TGCGCCAGCAGCCAAGATCCCGGGGGGGATGAGCAGTTCTTC. Translating gives CASSQDPGGDEQFF.

In its sample, this clonotype was seen many times. This rearrangement joins TRBV4-1 to TRBJ2-1; 10 bases map to TRBD2. V was clipped by 0 bases and J by 9 bases; unmatched bases: 20. Germline V gene sequence: CDR1 MGHRA, CDR2 YSYEKL. This CDR3 has 20 amino acids. The CDR3 DNA follows: TGCGCCAGCAGCCAAGAGAAGGCGGGAAGCGGGAGGGTTGGAGTAAGTGAGCAGTTCTTC. Its protein is CASSQEKAGSGRVGVSEQFF.

The chain employs TRBV24-1 and TRBJ2-3, with D perhaps matching TRBD1 (5 bases). This CDR3 has 13 residues. CDR1 KGHDR and CDR2 SFDVKD come from the germline V gene. V lost 4 bases and J 2 bases, leaving 6 bases between the germline ends. DNA for the CDR3: TGTGCCACCAGTGAAGGGGCCACAGATACGCAGTATTTT. Translation: CATSEGATDTQYF.

The table lists this clonotype with a few counts. The DNA for the CDR3 is TGCGCCAGCAGTGACCCTAGCGGGCCCTACGAGCAGTACTTC. Translated, it gives CASSDPSGPYEQYF. The chain has TRBV10-2 and TRBJ2-7; 8 bases line up with TRBD2. Germline V gene sequence: CDR1 WSHSY, CDR2 SAAADI. The length of the CDR3 is 14 residues. The J segment lost 2 bases and the V segment lost 3 bases, leaving 3 bases of the junction unmatched.

J is TRBJ2-7 and V is TRBV28; D call uncertain. The V end was cut by 6 bases, the J end by 5 bases, with 14 bases between. This CDR3 comprises 13 residues. Germline CDR1 is MDHEN and CDR2 is SYDVKM. Written as DNA, the CDR3 is TGTGCCAGCAGGAGAAACGTTCGGAACGAGCAGTACGTC. Encoded protein: CASRRNVRNEQYV.

The V and J genes are TRBV24-1 and TRBJ1-2; 8 nucleotides align to TRBD1. CDR1 and CDR2 from the germline V gene are KGHDR and SFDVKD. Trimming at V came to 2 bases and at J to 2 bases, leaving 3 bases not matched to a gene. The CDR3 totals 15 residues. The CDR3 DNA reads as TGTGCCACCAGTGATTCGGCAGGGGGCAACTATGGCTACACCTTC. Amino acids: CATSDSAGGNYGYTF.

Ten or more counts support this clonotype. V and J are TRBV20-1 and TRBJ1-5, with TRBD1 matching 8 bases. V lost 5 bases, J lost 7 bases, and 10 bases stayed unmatched. Germline V lookup: CDR1 DFQATT, CDR2 SNEGSKA (reference sequence). The CDR3 is 14 amino acids. This chain's CDR3 is CSAEVPGGGQPQHF. CDR3 nucleotides: TGCAGTGCTGAGGTTCCAGGGGGCGGGCAGCCCCAGCATTTT.

This clonotype has a handful of counts. V and J are TRBV11-2 and TRBJ1-1, with 7 bases identical to TRBD1. The CDR3 runs 15 residues. CDR1 and CDR2 from the germline V gene are SGHAT and FQNNGV. J gave up 3 bases and V 3 bases, and 7 bases lay outside the gene matches. The CDR3 DNA is TGTGCCAGCAGCTTGAGGACAGGTACTTACACTGAAGCTTTCTTT. This gives the protein CASSLRTGTYTEAFF.

This clonotype was seen only a few times. This chain joins TRBV3-1 and TRBJ1-5; 7 bases are shared with TRBD1. Germline V lookup: CDR1 LGHDT, CDR2 YNNKEL (reference sequence). CDR3 length equals 16 residues. Unmatched junction bases numbered 4, after V lost 2 bases and J lost 0 bases. CDR3 DNA sequence: TGTGCCAGCAGCCAAACAGGGGTTCTTAGCAATCAGCCCCAGCATTTT. Translated: CASSQTGVLSNQPQHF.

The V call is TRBV28, the J call TRBJ2-3; 14 bases fit TRBD2. Germline V gene data show CDR1 as MDHEN and CDR2 as SYDVKM. V lost 3 bases to trimming and J lost 3 bases; unmatched junction nucleotides: 11. This CDR3 is 19 amino acids long. CDR3 region: CASSLMGLAGEFSTDTQYF. The CDR3 bases are TGTGCCAGCAGTTTGATGGGACTAGCGGGAGAATTTAGTACAGATACGCAGTATTTT.

The genes are TRBV5-1 and TRBJ1-1; 12 positions match TRBD1. This CDR3 has 16 residues. Per the germline V gene, CDR1 is SGHRS and CDR2 is YFSETQ. V trimming: 4 bases; J trimming: 1 base; junction bases outside the gene matches: 5. CDR3 region: CASSQGQGASNTEAFF. DNA for the CDR3: TGCGCCAGCAGCCAGGGACAGGGGGCTTCGAACACTGAAGCTTTCTTT.

This sequence joins TRBV7-2 and TRBJ2-1; 7 positions match TRBD1. CDR3 length equals 14 residues. CDR1 SGHTA and CDR2 FQGNSA come from the germline V gene. Trimming removed 5 bases from V and 9 bases from J; junction bases left unmatched: 10. The CDR3 sequence: CASSLQGRQGEQFF. In DNA, the CDR3 is TGTGCCAGCAGCCTACAGGGGCGGCAGGGTGAGCAGTTCTTC.

This clonotype came up a few times. The rearrangement links TRBV20-1 to TRBJ2-1; 12 nucleotides align to TRBD2. The ends lost 0 bases at V and 3 bases at J; junction bases unmatched: 3. The CDR3 spans 16 residues. Germline V gene lookup returns CDR1 DFQATT and CDR2 SNEGSKA (reference sequence). As DNA, the CDR3 is TGCAGTGCTAGAGACCCGACTAGCGGGAGCTACAATGAGCAGTTCTTC. Protein sequence: CSARDPTSGSYNEQFF.

The chain links TRBV29-1 to TRBJ2-3; D is undetermined. The ends were cut back, 3 bases at V and 2 bases at J, with 9 bases in the middle. The CDR3 contains 13 residues. Germline CDR1 is SQVTM and CDR2 is ANQGSEA. The CDR3 coding sequence is TGCAGCGTTGATGGGCTTAACACAGATACGCAGTATTTT. This encodes CSVDGLNTDTQYF.

The count of this clonotype is one. The chain couples TRBV18 to TRBJ2-7, with 7 bases aligning to TRBD2. This CDR3 contains 13 residues. After removal of 4 bases from V and 3 bases from J, the junction contained 3 bases not matched to a gene. Germline V gene data show CDR1 as KGHSH and CDR2 as LQKENI. CDR3 residues: CASSRGGNYEQYV. The CDR3 DNA sequence: TGTGCCAGCTCACGGGGAGGGAACTACGAGCAGTACGTC.

This clonotype was detected many times. V usage is TRBV5-1 and J usage is TRBJ2-7; 8 bases align to TRBD2. The CDR3 length is 13 residues. The junction had 2 bases not matched to a gene; V was cut back by 3 bases and J by 3 bases. CDR1 is SGHRS and CDR2 is YFSETQ in the germline V gene. This chain's CDR3 is CASSWGLVYEQYF. CDR3 nucleotide sequence: TGCGCCAGCAGCTGGGGACTAGTCTACGAGCAGTACTTC.